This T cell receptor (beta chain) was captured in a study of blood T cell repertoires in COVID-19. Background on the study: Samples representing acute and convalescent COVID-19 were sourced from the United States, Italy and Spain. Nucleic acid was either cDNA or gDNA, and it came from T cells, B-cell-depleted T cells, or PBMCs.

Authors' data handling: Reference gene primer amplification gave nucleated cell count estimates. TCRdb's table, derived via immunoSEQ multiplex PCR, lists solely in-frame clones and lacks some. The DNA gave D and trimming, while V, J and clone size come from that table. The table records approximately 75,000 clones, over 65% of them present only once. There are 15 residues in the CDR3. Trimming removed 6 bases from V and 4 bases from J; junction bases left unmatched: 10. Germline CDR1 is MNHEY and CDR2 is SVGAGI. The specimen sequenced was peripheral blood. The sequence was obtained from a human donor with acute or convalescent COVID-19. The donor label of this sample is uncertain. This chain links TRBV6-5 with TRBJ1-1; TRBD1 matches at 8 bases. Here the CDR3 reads CASRRTGNSVTEAFF. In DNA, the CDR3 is TGTGCCAGCAGAAGGACAGGGAATAGTGTCACTGAAGCTTTCTTT.